This T cell receptor beta chain was identified during a study of cytomegalovirus exposure and HLA in healthy donors. The germline V gene has CDR1 SGHNT and CDR2 YYREEE (reference sequence). Trimming took 10 bases from V and 6 from J, leaving 21 bases between them. The CDR3 contains 14 residues. The donors, nominally healthy at sampling, likely had unrecorded immune exposures. The PCR used 60 Vbeta and 13 Jbeta primers. Sequencing used immunoSEQ multiplex PCR; TCRdb keeps in-frame clones, though not all of them. The table includes approximately 54,000 clones, less than 85% detected once. V gene TRBV5-4 combines with J gene TRBJ2-3, with D possibly being TRBD1 (6 bases). The source is a woman aged 18-29 years in good health and CMV-seronegative. Source material: PBMCs. Here the CDR3 DNA reads TGTGCCCTATCCCCCAGGGGATCCGGGGATACGCAGTATTTT. Amino acid sequence: CALSPRGSGDTQYF.